The rows below give T cell receptor beta chains drawn from one sample of a study of cytomegalovirus exposure and HLA in healthy donors. Using immunoSEQ multiplex PCR, the repertoire was profiled, and TCRdb retains in-frame clones only, with some absent. Of under 35,000 clones in the sample, approximately 47% were seen once. The sequencing input was PBMCs. Every receptor here comes from a woman aged 50 to 60 in good health and CMV-seronegative. The CDR3 runs from the conserved cysteine through the conserved F or W. D genes are given only for firm matches. Expanded clones get a size class; other rows say once, few or many, or leave the size out.

>-|-|TRBV9|TRBJ2-2
TGTGCCAGCAATGTAGGGGGAGGGGGGACGACCGGGGAGCTGTTTTTT
CASNVGGGGTTGELFF
>-|TRBD2|TRBV28|TRBJ2-1
TGTGCCAGCAGTTTATGGGGGACTAGCGGGAGGCCACAGTTCTTC
CASSLWGTSGRPQFF
>-|TRBD1|TRBV18|TRBJ1-1
TGTGCCAGCTCACCAGACAGGGGAGGGAACACTGAAGCTTTCTTT
CASSPDRGGNTEAFF
>-|-|TRBV2|TRBJ2-7
TGTGCCAGCAGTGAAGGTTTGGGCGACGAGCAGTACTTC
CASSEGLGDEQYF
>-|TRBD2|TRBV28|TRBJ2-5
TGTGCCAGCAGTACACTAGCGTTTGGGGAGACCCAGTACTTC
CASSTLAFGETQYF
>few|-|TRBV28|TRBJ2-5
TGTGCCAGCAGGGCGGGAAAAGAGACCCAGTACTTC
CASRAGKETQYF
>-|TRBD2|TRBV6-4|TRBJ2-3
TGTGCCAGCAGTGCCGGACTAGCGGGGGCCCTTGTGGATACGCAGTATTTT
CASSAGLAGALVDTQYF
>-|TRBD2|TRBV28|TRBJ2-1
TGTGCCAGCAGTCCCTCGGGACTAGCGTACAATGAGCAGTTCTTC
CASSPSGLAYNEQFF
>-|-|TRBV5-1|TRBJ2-1
TGCGCCAGCAGCTTAATCACTGGCTCCTACAATGAGCAGTTCTTC
CASSLITGSYNEQFF
>few|-|TRBV9|TRBJ2-2
TGTGCCAGCAGCGTAGGGCTCCCGGGGTCCACCGGGGAGCTGTTTTTT
CASSVGLPGSTGELFF
>few|TRBD1|TRBV18|TRBJ2-7
TGTGCCAGCTCCGCCGAGACAGGGGGCTACGAGCAGTACTTC
CASSAETGGYEQYF
>-|-|TRBV19|TRBJ1-2
TGTGCCAGTAGTTTGGAACAGCCCAACTATGGCTACACCTTC
CASSLEQPNYGYTF
>-|-|TRBV28|TRBJ2-1
TGTGCCAGCAGTTTAGAGGGCGATTACAATGAGCAGTTCTTC
CASSLEGDYNEQFF
>few|TRBD2|TRBV6-1|TRBJ2-7
TGTGCCAGCAGGACTAGCGGAGACTACGAGCAGTACTTC
CASRTSGDYEQYF
>few|-|TRBV12-5|TRBJ2-5
TGTGCTAGTGGTATCACCCCGGGATTTATCCTACAAGAGACCCAGTACTTC
CASGITPGFILQETQYF
>few|-|TRBV12-5|TRBJ1-4
TGTGCTAGTGGGTTGGGATCACCTACAACTAATGAAAAACTGTTTTTT
CASGLGSPTTNEKLFF
>-|-|TRBV7-9|TRBJ1-4
TGTGCCAGCAGCCCCAAACTAGGGGGAATTCGGTATAATGAAAAACTGTTTTTT
CASSPKLGGIRYNEKLFF
>-|-|TRBV19|TRBJ2-5
TGTGCCAGTAGTCCCAGGCCTCAAGAGACCCAGTACTTC
CASSPRPQETQYF
>few|TRBD2|TRBV27|TRBJ2-1
TGTGCCAGCAGTTCCGCTAGGACTAGCGGTAACAATGAGCAGTTCTTC
CASSSARTSGNNEQFF
>few|TRBD1|TRBV5-4|TRBJ1-4
TGTGCCAGCAGCTCGACAGGGGGCTTGATCGGAGGTGAAAAACTGTTTTTT
CASSSTGGLIGGEKLFF
>-|-|TRBV5-4|TRBJ2-3
TGTGCCAGCAGCTCCGATCCGCGGCACACAGATACGCAGTATTTT
CASSSDPRHTDTQYF
>-|-|TRBV7-2|TRBJ2-5
TGTGCCAGCAGCTTATGGGCGGGATCCCTCGTTAACTTC
CASSLWAGSLVNF
>-|-|TRBV5-1|TRBJ1-2
TGCGCCAGCAGCAGCGGGACGACCGGCGGTGGCTACACCTTC
CASSSGTTGGGYTF
>-|-|TRBV18|TRBJ2-7
TGTGCCAGCTCACCGGTGACGGGAACTTACGAGCAGTACTTC
CASSPVTGTYEQYF
>few|TRBD2|TRBV7-9|TRBJ2-3
TGTGCCAGCAGCTCCCCTCCGGGACTACGGCCCACAGATACGCAGTATTTT
CASSSPPGLRPTDTQYF
>few|-|TRBV19|TRBJ1-4
TGTGCCAGTACCCCCCGGTCGACAGGAAATGAAAAACTGTTTTTT
CASTPRSTGNEKLFF
>-|TRBD1|TRBV28|TRBJ1-3
TGTGCCACCCTACCCCATCGACAGGGAGTGCAGAAATGGGATAACACCATATATTTT
CATLPHRQGVQKWDNTIYF
>-|-|TRBV2|TRBJ1-4
TGTGCCAGCAGCGTACAGGGAACTAATGAAAAACTGTTTTTT
CASSVQGTNEKLFF
>-|TRBD2|TRBV6-5|TRBJ2-5
TGTGCCAGCAGTTACGGGACTAGCGGGAGTGAGACCCAGTACTTC
CASSYGTSGSETQYF
>-|-|TRBV18|TRBJ2-7
TGTGCCAGCTCAGCATTATCCGGGACAAGAGCCTACGAGCAGTACTTC
CASSALSGTRAYEQYF
>few|-|TRBV7-9|TRBJ1-3
TGTGCCAGCAGCTTATATAAACAGGGAGAAAACACCATATATTTT
CASSLYKQGENTIYF
>-|-|TRBV5-8|TRBJ2-7
TGTGCCAGCAGCTTGTGGGGGGCCTACGAGCAGTACTTC
CASSLWGAYEQYF
>few|-|TRBV14|TRBJ1-1
TGTGCCAGCGGGGGGGCGCGGAACACTGAAGCTTTCTTT
CASGGARNTEAFF
>-|TRBD2|TRBV4-1|TRBJ2-1
TGCGCCAGCAGTCCCGAGCGGGAGTATGAGCAGTTCTTC
CASSPEREYEQFF
>few|-|TRBV6-4|TRBJ1-2
TGTGCCAGCAGTCAGGATTCTTTCTATGGCTACACCTTC
CASSQDSFYGYTF
>-|-|TRBV5-6|TRBJ2-5
TGTGCCAGCAGCTTCGTGAGACAAGAGACCCAGTACTTC
CASSFVRQETQYF